These 10 T cell receptor beta chains share one sample of origin, sequenced in a study of T cells after yellow fever vaccination. MiXCR, run by TCRdb on the 5' RACE reads, gives a single entry per CDR3 protein. This table has hundreds of thousands of distinct CDR3 sequences, around an eighth appearing once. The sample in question was PBMCs, obtained on the day of the yellow fever booster vaccination. All receptors come from a man between 25 and 39 years old who received the YFV17D yellow fever vaccine.

The chain uses TRBV7-2 and TRBJ1-3, with 7 nucleotides matching TRBD1. After removal of 1 base from V and 3 bases from J, the junction contained 9 bases not matched to a gene. Per germline, CDR1 SGHTA and CDR2 FQGNSA. CDR3 length equals 17 residues. CDR3 sequence reads: CASSLVGRQGLGNTIYF. The CDR3 nucleotides are TGTGCCAGCAGCTTAGTCGGTCGACAGGGACTTGGAAACACCATATATTTT.

This clonotype was seen a few times. The chain uses TRBV5-1 and TRBJ2-5; D gene uncertain. Germline V gene sequence: CDR1 SGHRS, CDR2 YFSETQ. The CDR3 extends over 14 amino acids. Trimming shortened V by 1 base and J by 0 bases, and 7 bases separated the two germline ends. CDR3 bases: TGCGCCAGCAGCTTGTTTCAGTACCAAGAGACCCAGTACTTC. Residues: CASSLFQYQETQYF.

This clonotype was counted a few times. The genes are TRBV27 and TRBJ2-3; weak D call: TRBD2 (5 bases). The CDR3 contains 12 residues. The V gene's germline CDR1 is MNHEY and CDR2 SMNVEV (reference sequence). Trimming stripped 3 bases from V and 9 bases from J, with 10 bases between. CDR3 DNA sequence: TGTGCCAGCAGTTTTTCGGGGAGCACGCAGTATTTT. As protein: CASSFSGSTQYF.

This chain connects TRBV7-2 to TRBJ1-2; unclear D gene. The CDR3 is 15 residues long. Germline CDR1 is SGHTA and CDR2 is FQGNSA. The ends were cut back, 5 bases at V and 4 bases at J, with 17 bases in the middle. CDR3 loop: CASSQRILEGYGYTF. CDR3 nucleotides: TGTGCCAGCAGCCAGAGGATATTAGAGGGCTATGGCTACACCTTC.

The sample holds a few counts of this clonotype. The V and J genes are TRBV7-2 and TRBJ2-5, with D possibly TRBD2 on 5 matching bases. In germline, CDR1 is SGHTA, CDR2 FQGNSA. Trimming pared 5 bases from V and 1 base from J, leaving 14 bases between. This CDR3 comprises 15 residues. The CDR3 here is CASSTLPGLQETQYF. CDR3 sequence (DNA): TGTGCCAGCAGCACCCTTCCAGGACTCCAAGAGACCCAGTACTTC.

This clonotype was counted many times. The rearrangement uses TRBV5-1 and TRBJ1-1, with a possible D match to TRBD1 (6 bases). V was clipped by 1 base and J by 0 bases, with 19 bases between them. CDR1 SGHRS and CDR2 YFSETQ come from the germline V gene. The CDR3 runs to 18 residues. The CDR3, as DNA: TGCGCCAGCAGCTTGCGATTAGGGGGAGAGGGCATGAACACTGAAGCTTTCTTT. It translates to CASSLRLGGEGMNTEAFF.

The V and J genes are TRBV9 and TRBJ1-6; the D gene is possibly TRBD1 (6 bases). The CDR3 runs to 16 residues. From germline, CDR1 is SGDLS and CDR2 YYNGEE. The V gene lost 4 bases and the J gene lost 6 bases, with 17 bases spanning the gap. Here the CDR3 reads CASSPGGGHFNSPLHF. For the CDR3, the DNA is TGTGCCAGCAGCCCCGGGGGGGGGCATTTTAATTCACCCCTCCACTTT.

The gene calls are TRBV20-1 and TRBJ2-7; a possible D gene is TRBD2 (5 bases). The germline V and J ends were trimmed by 0 bases and 2 bases, with 11 bases remaining between them. Germline V gene lookup returns CDR1 DFQATT and CDR2 SNEGSKA (reference sequence). The CDR3 covers 14 residues. As DNA, the CDR3 is TGCAGTGCTAGAGATCGGGATGGAACCTACGAGCAGTACTTC. Protein product: CSARDRDGTYEQYF.

DNA for the CDR3: TGTGCCACGGGACAGGGGGCGATCCCAGATACGCAGTATTTT. The encoded protein is CATGQGAIPDTQYF. This chain links TRBV6-1 with TRBJ2-3; 12 nucleotides line up with TRBD1. CDR3 size: 14 residues. Trimming at V came to 10 bases and at J to 4 bases, leaving 6 bases not matched to a gene. Germline V gene data show CDR1 as MNHNS and CDR2 as SASEGT.

This clonotype was seen only a few times. The chain employs TRBV20-1 and TRBJ1-4, with 8 bases identical to TRBD1. CDR1 is DFQATT and CDR2 is SNEGSKA in the germline V gene (reference sequence). The CDR3 covers 15 residues. V was clipped by 1 base and J by 5 bases; unmatched bases: 6. CDR3 in DNA: TGCAGTGCTAGAGCCCCGGGACAGGAGAATGAAAAACTGTTTTTT. This encodes CSARAPGQENEKLFF.